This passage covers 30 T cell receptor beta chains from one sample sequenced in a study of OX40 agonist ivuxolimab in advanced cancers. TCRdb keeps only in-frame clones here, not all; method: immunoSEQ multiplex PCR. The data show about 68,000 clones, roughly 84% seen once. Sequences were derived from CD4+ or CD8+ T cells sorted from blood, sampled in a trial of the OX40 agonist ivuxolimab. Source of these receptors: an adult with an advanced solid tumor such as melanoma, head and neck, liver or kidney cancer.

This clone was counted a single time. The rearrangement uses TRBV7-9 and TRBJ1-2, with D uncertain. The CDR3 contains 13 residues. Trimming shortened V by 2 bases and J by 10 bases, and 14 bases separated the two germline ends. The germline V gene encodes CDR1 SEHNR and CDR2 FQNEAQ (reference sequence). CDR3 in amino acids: CASSLSVRVNYTF. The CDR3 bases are TGTGCCAGCAGCTTATCGGTTCGAGTTAACTACACCTTC.

The CDR3 loop reads CASSPGGTGETQYF. For the CDR3, the DNA is TGTGCCAGCAGCCCAGGTGGAACAGGCGAGACCCAGTACTTC. The rearrangement uses TRBV4-2 and TRBJ2-5, with D perhaps TRBD1 (5 bases). The germline gives CDR1 LGHNA, CDR2 YNFKEQ. The V and J ends lost 4 bases and 5 bases respectively, with 14 bases between them. This CDR3 has 14 residues.

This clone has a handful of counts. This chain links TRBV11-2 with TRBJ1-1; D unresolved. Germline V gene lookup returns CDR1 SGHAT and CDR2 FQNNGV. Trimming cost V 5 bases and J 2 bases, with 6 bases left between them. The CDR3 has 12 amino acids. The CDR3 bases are TGTGCCAGCAGCCTCAAAAACACTGAAGCTTTCTTT. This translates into CASSLKNTEAFF. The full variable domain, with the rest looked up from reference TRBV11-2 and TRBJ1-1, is EAGVAQSPRYKIIEKRQSVAFWCNPISGHATLYWYQQILGQGPKLLIQFQNNGVVDDSQLPKDRFSAERLKGVDSTLKIQPAKLEDSAVYLCASSLKNTEAFFGQGTRLTVV.

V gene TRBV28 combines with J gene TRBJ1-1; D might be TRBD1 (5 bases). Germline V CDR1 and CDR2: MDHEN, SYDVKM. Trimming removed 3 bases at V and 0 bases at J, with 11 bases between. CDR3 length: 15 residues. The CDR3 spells CASSFRPGVNTEAFF. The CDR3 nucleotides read TGTGCCAGCAGTTTTAGACCGGGGGTGAACACTGAAGCTTTCTTT.

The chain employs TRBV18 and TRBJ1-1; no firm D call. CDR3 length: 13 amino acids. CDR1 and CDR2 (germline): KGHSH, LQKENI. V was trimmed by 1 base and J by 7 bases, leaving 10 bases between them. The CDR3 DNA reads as TGTGCCAGCTCACCACAGCACGGGCTTGAAGCTTTCTTT. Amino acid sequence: CASSPQHGLEAFF.

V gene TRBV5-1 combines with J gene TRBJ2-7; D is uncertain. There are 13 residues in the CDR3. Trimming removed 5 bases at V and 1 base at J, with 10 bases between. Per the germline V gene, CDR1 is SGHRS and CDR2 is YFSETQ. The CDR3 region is CASSQQESYEQYF. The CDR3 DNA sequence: TGCGCCAGCAGTCAGCAGGAATCCTACGAGCAGTACTTC.

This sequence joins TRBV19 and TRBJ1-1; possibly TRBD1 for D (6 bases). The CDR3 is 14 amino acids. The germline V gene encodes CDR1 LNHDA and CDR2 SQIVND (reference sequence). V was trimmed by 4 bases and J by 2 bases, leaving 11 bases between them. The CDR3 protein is CASSTRTANTEAFF. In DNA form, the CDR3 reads TGTGCCAGTAGTACTAGGACAGCCAACACTGAAGCTTTCTTT.

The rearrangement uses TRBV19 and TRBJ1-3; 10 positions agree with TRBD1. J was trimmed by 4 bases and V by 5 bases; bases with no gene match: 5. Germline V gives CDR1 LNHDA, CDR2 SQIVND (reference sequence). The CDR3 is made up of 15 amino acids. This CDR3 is CASSSGTGDGNTIYF. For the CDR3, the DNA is TGTGCCAGTAGTTCCGGGACAGGGGACGGAAACACCATATATTTT.

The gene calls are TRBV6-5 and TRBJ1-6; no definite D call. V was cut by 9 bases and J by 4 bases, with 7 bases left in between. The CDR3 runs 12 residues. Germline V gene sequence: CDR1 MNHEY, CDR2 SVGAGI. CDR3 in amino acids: CASREYNSPLHF. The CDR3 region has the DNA TGTGCCAGTAGGGAATATAATTCACCCCTCCACTTT.

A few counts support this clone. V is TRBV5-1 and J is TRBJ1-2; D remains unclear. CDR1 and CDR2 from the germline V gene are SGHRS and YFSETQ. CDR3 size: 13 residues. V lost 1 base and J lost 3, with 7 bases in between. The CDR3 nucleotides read TGCGCCAGCAGCTTGTTACAAGACTATGGCTACACCTTC. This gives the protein CASSLLQDYGYTF.

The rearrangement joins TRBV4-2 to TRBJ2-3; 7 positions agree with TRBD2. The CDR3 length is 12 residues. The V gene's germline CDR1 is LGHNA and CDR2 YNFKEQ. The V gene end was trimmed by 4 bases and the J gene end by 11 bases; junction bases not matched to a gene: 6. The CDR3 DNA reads TGTGCCAGCAGCCTTGGACTAGTCGGGCAGTATTTT. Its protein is CASSLGLVGQYF.

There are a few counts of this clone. CDR3 sequence reads: CASTGARQGANVLTF. The CDR3 DNA reads TGTGCCAGCACCGGGGCACGGCAGGGGGCCAACGTCCTGACTTTC. The V call is TRBV7-9, the J call TRBJ2-6; TRBD1 or TRBD2 may be the D gene (5 bases each). Germline V gives CDR1 SEHNR, CDR2 FQNEAQ (reference sequence). Between the trimmed V and J ends, which lost 7 bases and 4 bases, there was a span of 14 bases. The CDR3 contains 15 residues.

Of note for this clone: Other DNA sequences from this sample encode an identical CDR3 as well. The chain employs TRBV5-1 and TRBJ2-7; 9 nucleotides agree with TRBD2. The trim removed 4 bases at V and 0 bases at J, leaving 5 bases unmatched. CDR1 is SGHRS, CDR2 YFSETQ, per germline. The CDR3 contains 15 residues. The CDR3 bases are TGCGCCAGCAGCCGGGGCGGGGGGGGCTCCTACGAGCAGTACTTC. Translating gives CASSRGGGGSYEQYF. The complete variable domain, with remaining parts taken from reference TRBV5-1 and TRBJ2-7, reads KAGVTQTPRYLIKTRGQQVTLSCSPISGHRSVSWYQQTPGQGLQFLFEYFSETQRNKGNFPGRFSGRQFSNSRSEMNVSTLELGDSALYLCASSRGGGGSYEQYFGPGTRLTVT.

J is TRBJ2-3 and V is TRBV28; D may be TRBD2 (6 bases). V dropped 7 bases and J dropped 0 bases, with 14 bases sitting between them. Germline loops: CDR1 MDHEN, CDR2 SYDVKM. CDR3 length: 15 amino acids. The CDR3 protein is CASNGASASTDTQYF. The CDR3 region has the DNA TGTGCCAGCAATGGGGCTAGCGCGAGCACAGATACGCAGTATTTT.

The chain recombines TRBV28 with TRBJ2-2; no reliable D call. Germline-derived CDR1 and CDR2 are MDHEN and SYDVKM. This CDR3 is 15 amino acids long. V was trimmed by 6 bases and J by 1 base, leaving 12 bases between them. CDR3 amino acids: CASRLGNGNTGELFF. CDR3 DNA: TGTGCCAGCAGGCTGGGCAATGGGAACACCGGGGAGCTGTTTTTT.

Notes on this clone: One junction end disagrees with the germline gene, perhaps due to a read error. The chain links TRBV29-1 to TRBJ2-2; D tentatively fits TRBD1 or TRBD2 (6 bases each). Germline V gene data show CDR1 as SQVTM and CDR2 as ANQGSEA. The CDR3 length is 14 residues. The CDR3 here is CSGRATGAAGEPFF. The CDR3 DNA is TGCAGCGGGAGGGCTACGGGGGCGGCCGGGGAGCCGTTTTTT.

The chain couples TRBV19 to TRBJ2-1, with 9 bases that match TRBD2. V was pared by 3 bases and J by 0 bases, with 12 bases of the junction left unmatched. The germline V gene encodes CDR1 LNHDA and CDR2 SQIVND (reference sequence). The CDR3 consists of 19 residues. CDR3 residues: CASSIQGPSGVNSYNEQFF. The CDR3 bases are TGTGCCAGTAGTATCCAGGGGCCTAGCGGGGTTAACTCCTACAATGAGCAGTTCTTC.

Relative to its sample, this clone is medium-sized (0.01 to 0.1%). The CDR3 is CAWSRDRPYGYTF. In DNA, the CDR3 is TGTGCCTGGAGTCGGGACAGACCCTATGGCTACACCTTC. This chain connects TRBV30 to TRBJ1-2, with 7 nucleotides matching TRBD1. The CDR3 covers 13 residues. Germline CDR1 is GTSNPN and CDR2 is SVGIG (reference sequence). V shed 2 bases, J shed 4 bases, and the junction held 4 bases outside the gene matches.

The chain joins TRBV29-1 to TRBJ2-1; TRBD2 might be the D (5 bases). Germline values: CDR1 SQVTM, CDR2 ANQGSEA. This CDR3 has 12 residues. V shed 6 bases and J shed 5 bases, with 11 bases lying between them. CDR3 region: CSVRDRNNEQFF. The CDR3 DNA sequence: TGCAGCGTGAGGGATAGGAACAATGAGCAGTTCTTC.

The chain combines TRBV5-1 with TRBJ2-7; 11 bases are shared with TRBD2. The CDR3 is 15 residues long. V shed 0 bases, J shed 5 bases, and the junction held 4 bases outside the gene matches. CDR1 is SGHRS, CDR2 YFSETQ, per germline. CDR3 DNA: TGCGCCAGCAGCTTGGTGGCTAGCGGGGGGAACGAGCAGTACTTC. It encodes CASSLVASGGNEQYF.

CDR3 sequence: CASSHGQAYEQYF. CDR3 sequence (DNA): TGTGCCAGCAGTCACGGACAGGCCTACGAGCAGTACTTC. This rearrangement joins TRBV6-6 to TRBJ2-7, with 7 bases that match TRBD1. This CDR3 comprises 13 residues. CDR1 MNHNY and CDR2 SVGAGI come from the germline V gene (reference sequence). Losses at the gene ends were 5 bases for V and 2 bases for J; bases not matched to a gene: 3.

DNA for the CDR3: TGCGCCAGCAGCAAGGGGTACTCCTACGAGCAGTACTTC. This translates into CASSKGYSYEQYF. The V and J genes are TRBV5-1 and TRBJ2-7; a weak D match, TRBD1 (5 bases). V was trimmed by 4 bases and J by 0 bases, leaving 8 bases between them. CDR3 length equals 13 residues. Germline V gives CDR1 SGHRS, CDR2 YFSETQ.

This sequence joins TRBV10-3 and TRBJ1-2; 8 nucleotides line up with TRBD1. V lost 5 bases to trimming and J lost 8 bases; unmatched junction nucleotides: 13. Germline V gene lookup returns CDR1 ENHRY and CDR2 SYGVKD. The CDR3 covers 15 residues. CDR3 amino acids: CAISFRDRPGGGYTF. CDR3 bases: TGTGCCATCAGTTTCCGGGACAGGCCGGGCGGAGGCTACACCTTC.

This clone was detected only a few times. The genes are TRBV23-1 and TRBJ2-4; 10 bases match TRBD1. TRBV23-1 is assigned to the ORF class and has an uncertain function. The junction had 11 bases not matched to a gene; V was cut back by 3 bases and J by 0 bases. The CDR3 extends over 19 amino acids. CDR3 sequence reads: CASSQTGTGAEKAKNIQYF. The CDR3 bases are TGCGCCAGCAGTCAGACCGGGACAGGGGCTGAGAAAGCCAAAAACATTCAGTACTTC.

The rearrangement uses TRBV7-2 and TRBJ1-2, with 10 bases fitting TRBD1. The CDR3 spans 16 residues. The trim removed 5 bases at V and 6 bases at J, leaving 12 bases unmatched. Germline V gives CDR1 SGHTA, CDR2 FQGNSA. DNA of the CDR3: TGTGCCAGCAGCGGGAGAGGGGGGGGACAGGGGAATGGCTACACCTTC. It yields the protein CASSGRGGGQGNGYTF.

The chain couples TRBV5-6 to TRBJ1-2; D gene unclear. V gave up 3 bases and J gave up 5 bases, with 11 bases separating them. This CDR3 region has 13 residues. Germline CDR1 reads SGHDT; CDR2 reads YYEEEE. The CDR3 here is CASSSGSRYGYTF. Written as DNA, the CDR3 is TGTGCCAGCAGCTCGGGCAGCCGATATGGCTACACCTTC.

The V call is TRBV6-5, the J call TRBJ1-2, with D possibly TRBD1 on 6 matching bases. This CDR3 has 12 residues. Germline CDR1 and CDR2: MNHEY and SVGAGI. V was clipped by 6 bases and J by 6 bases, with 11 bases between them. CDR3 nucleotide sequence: TGTGCCAGCAGGGACAGTCTGAATGGCTACACCTTC. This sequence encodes CASRDSLNGYTF.

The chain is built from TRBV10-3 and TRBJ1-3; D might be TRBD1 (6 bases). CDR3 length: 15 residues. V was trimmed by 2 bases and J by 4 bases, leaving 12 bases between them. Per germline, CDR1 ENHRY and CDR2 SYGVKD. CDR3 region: CAISELQGSGNTIYF. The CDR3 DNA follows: TGTGCCATCAGTGAGCTACAGGGATCAGGAAACACCATATATTTT.

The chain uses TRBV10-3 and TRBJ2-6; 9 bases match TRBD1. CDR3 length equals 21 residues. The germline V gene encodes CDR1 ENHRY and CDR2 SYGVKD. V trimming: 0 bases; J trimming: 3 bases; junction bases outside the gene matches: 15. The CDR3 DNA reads TGTGCCATCAGTGAGTCCCCCCTCTATCGACAGGGGGAAGATGGGGCCAACGTCCTGACTTTC. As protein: CAISESPLYRQGEDGANVLTF.

The CDR3 DNA sequence: TGTGCCAGCAGAAGGGAAGGGACAGGGGCCTACGAGCAGTACTTC. This sequence encodes CASRREGTGAYEQYF. This sequence joins TRBV2 and TRBJ2-7; 10 bases line up with TRBD1. Germline V CDR1 and CDR2: SNHLY, FYNNEI. V was clipped by 6 bases and J by 2 bases; unmatched bases: 7. The CDR3 consists of 15 residues.